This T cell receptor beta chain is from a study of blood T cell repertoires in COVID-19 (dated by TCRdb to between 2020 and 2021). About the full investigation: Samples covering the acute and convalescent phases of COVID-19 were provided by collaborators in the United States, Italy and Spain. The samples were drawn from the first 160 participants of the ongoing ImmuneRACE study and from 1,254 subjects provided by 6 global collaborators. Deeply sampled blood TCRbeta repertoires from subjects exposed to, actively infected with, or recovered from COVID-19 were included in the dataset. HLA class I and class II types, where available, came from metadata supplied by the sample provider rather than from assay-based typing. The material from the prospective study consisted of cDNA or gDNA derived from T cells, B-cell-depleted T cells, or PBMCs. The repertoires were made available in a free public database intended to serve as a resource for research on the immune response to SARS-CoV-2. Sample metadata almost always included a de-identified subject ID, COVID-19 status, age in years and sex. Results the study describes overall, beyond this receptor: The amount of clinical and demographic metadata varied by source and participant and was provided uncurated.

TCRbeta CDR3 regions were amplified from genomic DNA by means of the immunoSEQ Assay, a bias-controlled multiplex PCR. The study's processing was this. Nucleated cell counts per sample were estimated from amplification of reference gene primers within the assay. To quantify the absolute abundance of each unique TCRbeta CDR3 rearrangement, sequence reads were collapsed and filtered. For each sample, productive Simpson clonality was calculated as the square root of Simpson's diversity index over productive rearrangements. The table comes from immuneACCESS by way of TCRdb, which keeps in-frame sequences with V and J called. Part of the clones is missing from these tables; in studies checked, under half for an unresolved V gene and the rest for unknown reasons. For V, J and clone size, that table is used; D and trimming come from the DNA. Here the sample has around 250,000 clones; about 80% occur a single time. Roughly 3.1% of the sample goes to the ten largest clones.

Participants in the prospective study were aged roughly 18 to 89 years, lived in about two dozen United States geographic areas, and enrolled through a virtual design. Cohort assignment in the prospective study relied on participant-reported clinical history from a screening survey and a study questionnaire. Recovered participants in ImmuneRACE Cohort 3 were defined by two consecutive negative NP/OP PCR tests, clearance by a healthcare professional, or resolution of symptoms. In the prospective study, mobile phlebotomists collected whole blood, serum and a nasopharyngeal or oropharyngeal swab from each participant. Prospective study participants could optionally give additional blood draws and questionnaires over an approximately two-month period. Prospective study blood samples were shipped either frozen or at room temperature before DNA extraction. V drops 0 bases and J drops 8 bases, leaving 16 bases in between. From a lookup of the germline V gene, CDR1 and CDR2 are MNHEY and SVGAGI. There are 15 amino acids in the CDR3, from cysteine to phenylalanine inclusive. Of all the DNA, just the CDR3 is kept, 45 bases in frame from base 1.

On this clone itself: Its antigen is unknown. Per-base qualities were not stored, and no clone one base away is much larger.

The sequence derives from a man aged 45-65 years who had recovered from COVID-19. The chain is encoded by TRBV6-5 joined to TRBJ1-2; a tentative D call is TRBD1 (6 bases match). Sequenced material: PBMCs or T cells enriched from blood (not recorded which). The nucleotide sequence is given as TGTGCCAGCAGTTACTCCAGTATGGGGGCTCGAGGCTACACCTTC. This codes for CASSYSSMGARGYTF.